This TCR beta chain came from a study of PD-1 blockade in classical Hodgkin lymphoma. The V end was cut by 5 bases, the J end by 0 bases, with 8 bases between. The CDR3 runs to 15 residues. From germline, CDR1 is MNHNS and CDR2 SASEGT. Brentuximab vedotin exposure varied, and every patient relapsed after autologous stem cell transplantation. The table came from immunoSEQ multiplex PCR; TCRdb's copy has only in-frame clones and leaves some out. The table shows roughly 26,000 clones, with just over 85% occurring only once. This receptor was identified in a human donor with classical Hodgkin lymphoma. The J gene is TRBJ2-6, the V gene TRBV6-1; the D is unclear. The sequenced sample was peripheral blood mononuclear cells (PBMCs), obtained at baseline. This CDR3 is CASSRQHSGANVLTF. DNA for the CDR3: TGTGCCAGCAGTCGGCAGCACTCTGGGGCCAACGTCCTGACTTTC.